This TCR beta chain is from a study of blood T cell repertoires in COVID-19. In the study overall: The United States, Italy and Spain were the sources of the acute and convalescent COVID-19 samples. PBMCs, B-cell-depleted T cells, or T cells provided the cDNA or gDNA that made up the material.

This clone was counted only a few times. Sequenced by immunoSEQ multiplex PCR; TCRdb stores in-frame clones only, minus some. The table includes some 70,000 clones, roughly 86% detected once. The specimen sequenced was peripheral blood. This TCR derives from a woman in her 70s with acute or convalescent COVID-19.

As DNA, the CDR3 is TGTGCCAGCAGTCACCTGCGTCAGGAAGATCAGCCCCAGCATTTT. This codes for CASSHLRQEDQPQHF. The V and J genes are TRBV6-5 and TRBJ1-5, with D uncertain. Germline-derived CDR1 and CDR2 are MNHEY and SVGAGI. The CDR3 contains 15 residues. The V end lost 5 bases, the J end lost 5 bases, and 16 bases lay between the germline ends.